What follows is one T cell receptor beta chain and its context. Its antigen target is currently unknown. No quality values exist for individual bases; no much larger clone is one base distant. The cysteine opens and the phenylalanine closes a CDR3 of 14 amino acids. Of all the DNA, just the CDR3 is kept, 42 bases in frame from base 1. As encoded in the germline V gene (reference sequence), CDR1 is MNHEY while CDR2 is SMNVEV. Trimming at the junction amounts to 2 bases on V and 0 bases on J, and the germline ends lie 5 bases apart. TCRbeta CDR3 regions were amplified from genomic DNA using the immunoSEQ Assay, a bias-controlled multiplex PCR. On the authors' methods: Nucleated cell counts per sample were estimated from amplification of reference gene primers within the assay. Sequence reads were collapsed and filtered to measure the absolute abundance of every unique TCRbeta CDR3 rearrangement. For each sample, productive Simpson clonality was calculated by taking the square root of Simpson's diversity index across productive rearrangements. TCRdb holds this immuneACCESS table with in-frame rearrangements only. Some clones are missing; in checked studies, unresolved V genes explain under half, and the rest has no known cause. That table is the source of V, J and clone size, and D and trimming were worked out from the DNA. The sample table holds 150,000 to 250,000 clones, of which about 80% were seen once. Of the sample, approximately 6.9% is held by the ten largest clones.

This sample is part of a study of blood T cell repertoires in COVID-19 (dated by TCRdb to the early 2020s). The study in broad terms: Collaborator samples came from the United States, Italy and Spain and covered acute and convalescent phases of COVID-19. The prospective study material was composed of cDNA or gDNA derived from T cells, B-cell-depleted T cells, or PBMCs. Deeply sampled blood TCRbeta repertoires from subjects exposed to, actively infected with, or recovered from COVID-19 were included in the dataset. The repertoires were released in a freely available public database meant as a resource for research on the immune response to SARS-CoV-2. The samples were drawn from two sources: the first 160 participants of the ongoing ImmuneRACE study, and 1,254 subjects contributed by 6 global collaborators. A de-identified subject ID, COVID-19 status, age in years and sex were almost always included in the sample metadata. Where available, HLA class I and class II types were obtained from metadata supplied by the sample provider rather than from assay-based typing.

Here is what the overall study found, with its caveats: The amount of clinical and demographic metadata varied by source and participant and was provided uncurated.

Whole blood was collected in K2EDTA tubes by collaborating institutions according to the institutions' own protocols. Collaborator samples were shipped for TCRbeta analysis as frozen whole blood, isolated PBMCs, or DNA extracted from either sample type. Sequencing was performed on peripheral blood. This clonotype was obtained from a human donor with acute or convalescent COVID-19. The donor label of this sample is uncertain. The V and J genes are TRBV27 and TRBJ1-5; no D gene is confidently identified. The CDR3 sequence is CASSLDFSNQPQHF. Here is the DNA: TGTGCCAGCAGTTTAGACTTTAGCAATCAGCCCCAGCATTTT.